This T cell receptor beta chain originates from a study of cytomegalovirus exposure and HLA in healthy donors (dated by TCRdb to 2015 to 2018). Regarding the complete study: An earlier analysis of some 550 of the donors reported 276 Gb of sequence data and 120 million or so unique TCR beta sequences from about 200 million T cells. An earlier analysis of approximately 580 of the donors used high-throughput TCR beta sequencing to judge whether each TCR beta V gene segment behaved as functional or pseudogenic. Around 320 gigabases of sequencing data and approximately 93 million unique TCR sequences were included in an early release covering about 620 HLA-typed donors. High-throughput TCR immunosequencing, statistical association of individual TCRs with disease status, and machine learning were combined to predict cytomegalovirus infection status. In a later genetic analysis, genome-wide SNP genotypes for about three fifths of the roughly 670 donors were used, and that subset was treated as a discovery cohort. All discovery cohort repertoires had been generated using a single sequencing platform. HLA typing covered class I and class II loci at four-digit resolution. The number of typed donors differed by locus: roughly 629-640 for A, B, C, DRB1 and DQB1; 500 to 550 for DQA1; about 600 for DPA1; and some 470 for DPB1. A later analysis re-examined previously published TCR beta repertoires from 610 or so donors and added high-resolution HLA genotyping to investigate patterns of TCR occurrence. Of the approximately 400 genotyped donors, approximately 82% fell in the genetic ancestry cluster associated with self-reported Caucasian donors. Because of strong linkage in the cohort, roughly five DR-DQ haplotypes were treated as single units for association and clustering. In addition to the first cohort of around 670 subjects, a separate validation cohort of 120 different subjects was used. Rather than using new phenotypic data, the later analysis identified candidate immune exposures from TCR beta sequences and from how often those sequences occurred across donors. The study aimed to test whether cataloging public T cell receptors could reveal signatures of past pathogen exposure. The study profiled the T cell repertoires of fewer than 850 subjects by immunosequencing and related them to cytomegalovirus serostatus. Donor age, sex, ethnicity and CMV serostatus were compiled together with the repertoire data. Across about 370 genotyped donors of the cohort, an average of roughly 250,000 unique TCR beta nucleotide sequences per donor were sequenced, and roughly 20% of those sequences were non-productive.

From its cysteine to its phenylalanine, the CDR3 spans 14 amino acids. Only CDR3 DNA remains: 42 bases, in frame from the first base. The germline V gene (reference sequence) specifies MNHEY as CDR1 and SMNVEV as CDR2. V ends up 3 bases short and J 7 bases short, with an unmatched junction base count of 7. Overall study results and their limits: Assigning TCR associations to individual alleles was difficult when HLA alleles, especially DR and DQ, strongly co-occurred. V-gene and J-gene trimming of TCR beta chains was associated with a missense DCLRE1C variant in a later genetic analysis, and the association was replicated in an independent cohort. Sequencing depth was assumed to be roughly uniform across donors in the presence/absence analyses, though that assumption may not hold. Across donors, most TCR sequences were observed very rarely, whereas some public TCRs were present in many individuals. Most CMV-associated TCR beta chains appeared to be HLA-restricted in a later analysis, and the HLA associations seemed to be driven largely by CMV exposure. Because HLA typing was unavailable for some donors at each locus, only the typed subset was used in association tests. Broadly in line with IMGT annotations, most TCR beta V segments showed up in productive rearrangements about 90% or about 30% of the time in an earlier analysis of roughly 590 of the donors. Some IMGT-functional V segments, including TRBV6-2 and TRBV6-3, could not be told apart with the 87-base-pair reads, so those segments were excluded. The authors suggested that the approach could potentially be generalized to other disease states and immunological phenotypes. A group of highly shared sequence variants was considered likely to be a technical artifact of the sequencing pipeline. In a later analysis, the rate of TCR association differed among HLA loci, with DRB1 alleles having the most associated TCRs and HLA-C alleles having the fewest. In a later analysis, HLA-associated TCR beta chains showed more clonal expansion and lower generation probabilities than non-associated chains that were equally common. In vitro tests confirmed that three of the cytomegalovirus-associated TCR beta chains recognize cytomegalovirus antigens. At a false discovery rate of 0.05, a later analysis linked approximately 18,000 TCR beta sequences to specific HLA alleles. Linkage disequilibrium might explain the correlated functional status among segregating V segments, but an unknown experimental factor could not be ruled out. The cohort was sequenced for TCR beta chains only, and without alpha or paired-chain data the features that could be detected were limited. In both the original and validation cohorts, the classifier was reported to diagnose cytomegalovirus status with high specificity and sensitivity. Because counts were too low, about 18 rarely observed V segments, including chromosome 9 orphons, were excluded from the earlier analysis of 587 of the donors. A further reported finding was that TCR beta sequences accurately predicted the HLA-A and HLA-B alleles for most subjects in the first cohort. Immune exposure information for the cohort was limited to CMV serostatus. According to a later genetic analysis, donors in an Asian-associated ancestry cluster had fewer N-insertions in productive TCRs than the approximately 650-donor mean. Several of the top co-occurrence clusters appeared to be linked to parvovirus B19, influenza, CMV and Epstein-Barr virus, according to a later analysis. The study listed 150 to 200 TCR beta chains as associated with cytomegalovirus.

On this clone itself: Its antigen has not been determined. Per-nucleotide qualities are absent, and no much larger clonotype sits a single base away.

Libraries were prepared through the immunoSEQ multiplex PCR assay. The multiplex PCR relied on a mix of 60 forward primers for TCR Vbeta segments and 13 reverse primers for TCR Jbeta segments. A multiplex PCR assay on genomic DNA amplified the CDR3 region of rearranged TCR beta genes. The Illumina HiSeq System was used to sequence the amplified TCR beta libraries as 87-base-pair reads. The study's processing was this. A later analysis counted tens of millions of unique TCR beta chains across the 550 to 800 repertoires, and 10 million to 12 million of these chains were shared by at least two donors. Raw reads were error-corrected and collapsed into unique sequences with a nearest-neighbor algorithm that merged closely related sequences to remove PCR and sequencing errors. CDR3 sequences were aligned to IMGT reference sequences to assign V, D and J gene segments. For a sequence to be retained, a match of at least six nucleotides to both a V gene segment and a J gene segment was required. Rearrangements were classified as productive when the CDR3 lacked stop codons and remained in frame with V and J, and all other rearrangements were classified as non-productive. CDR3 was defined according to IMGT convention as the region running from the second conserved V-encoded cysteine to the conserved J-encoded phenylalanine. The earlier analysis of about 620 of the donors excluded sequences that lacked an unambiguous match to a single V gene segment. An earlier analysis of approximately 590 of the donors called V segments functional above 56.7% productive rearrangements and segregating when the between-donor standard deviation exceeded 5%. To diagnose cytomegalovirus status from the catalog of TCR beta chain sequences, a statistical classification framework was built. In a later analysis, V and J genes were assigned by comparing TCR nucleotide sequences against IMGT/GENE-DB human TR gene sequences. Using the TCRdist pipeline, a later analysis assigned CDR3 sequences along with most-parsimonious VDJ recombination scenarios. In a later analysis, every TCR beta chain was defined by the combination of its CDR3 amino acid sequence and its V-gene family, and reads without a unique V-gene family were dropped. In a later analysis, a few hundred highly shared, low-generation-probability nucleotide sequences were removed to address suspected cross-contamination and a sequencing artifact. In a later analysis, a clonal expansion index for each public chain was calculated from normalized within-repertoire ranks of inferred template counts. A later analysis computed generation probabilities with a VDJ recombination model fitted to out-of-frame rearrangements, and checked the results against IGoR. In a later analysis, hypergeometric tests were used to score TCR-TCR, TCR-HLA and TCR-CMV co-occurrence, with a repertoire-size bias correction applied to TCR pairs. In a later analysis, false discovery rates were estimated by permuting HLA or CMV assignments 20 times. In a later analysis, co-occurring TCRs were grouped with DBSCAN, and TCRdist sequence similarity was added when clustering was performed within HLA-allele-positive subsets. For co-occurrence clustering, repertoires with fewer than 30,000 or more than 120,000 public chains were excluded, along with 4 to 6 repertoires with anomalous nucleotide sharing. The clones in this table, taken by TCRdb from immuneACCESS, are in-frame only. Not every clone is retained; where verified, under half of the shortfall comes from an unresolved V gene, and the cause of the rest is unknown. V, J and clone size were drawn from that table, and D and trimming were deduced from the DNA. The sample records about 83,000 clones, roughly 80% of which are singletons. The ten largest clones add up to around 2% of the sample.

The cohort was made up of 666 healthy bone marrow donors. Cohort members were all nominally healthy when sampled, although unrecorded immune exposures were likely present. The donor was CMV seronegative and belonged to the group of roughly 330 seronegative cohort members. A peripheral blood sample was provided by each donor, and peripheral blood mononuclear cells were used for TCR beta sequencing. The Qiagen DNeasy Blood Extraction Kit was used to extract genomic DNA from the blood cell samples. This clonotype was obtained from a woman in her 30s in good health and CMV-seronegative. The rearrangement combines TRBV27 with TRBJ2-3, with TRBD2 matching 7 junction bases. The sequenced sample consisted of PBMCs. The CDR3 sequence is CASSFGGSSNTQYF. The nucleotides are TGTGCCAGCAGTTTCGGCGGGAGTTCAAATACGCAGTATTTT.